This T cell receptor beta chain is from a study of neoadjuvant anti-PD-1 for oral cavity cancer. Looking at the study overall: Most patients had three to four biweekly doses of 3 mg/kg nivolumab before resection. Patients without progression received a fourth nivolumab dose around day 43, then surgical resection on days 50-56. Study-wide points: Treg/Th17 ratio rose with pretreatment blood and fell with post-treatment tumor TCRbeta clonality.

Described time point: after neoadjuvant nivolumab, at surgical resection. These newly diagnosed stage II-IVA oral cavity squamous cell carcinoma patients had no prior systemic or radiation treatment. Germline V CDR1 and CDR2: SGHRS, YFSETQ. The CDR3 runs to 13 residues. Deletions cut 3 bases from V and 6 bases from J, with 12 bases between. Regarding this clone: The antigen remains unidentified.

Here immunoSEQ multiplex PCR was the method, and the copy in TCRdb shows in-frame clones only, minus some. Of around 68,000 clones in the sample, 85% to 90% were seen once. The receptor was isolated from a person between 40 and 85 years old with oral cavity squamous cell carcinoma. This chain joins TRBV5-1 and TRBJ1-1; TRBD1 is a possible D gene (5 bases). Sequencing was performed on PBMCs, taken after nivolumab (anti-PD-1) treatment. The CDR3 bases are TGCGCCAGCAGCTACGTCGAAGGGGCTGAAGCTTTCTTT. Its translation is CASSYVEGAEAFF.